This T cell receptor (beta chain) was recorded in a study of blood T cell repertoires in COVID-19. Across the study: Acute-phase and convalescent COVID-19 samples originated in the United States, Italy and Spain.

V was cut by 8 bases and J by 0 bases, with 20 bases left in between. CDR1 is MDHEN and CDR2 is SYDVKM in the germline V gene. The CDR3 length is 17 residues. Methods used by the authors: Reference gene primer amplification in the assay estimated nucleated cell counts. Sequencing used immunoSEQ multiplex PCR; TCRdb keeps in-frame clones, though not all of them. V, J and clone size were drawn from that table, and D and trimming were deduced from the DNA. The table lists some 91,000 clones, roughly 80% of them singletons. The TCR was taken from a human donor in a cohort sampled during active COVID-19. The sequenced sample was peripheral blood. The rearrangement uses TRBV28 and TRBJ2-1; TRBD2 might be the D (7 bases). In DNA form, the CDR3 reads TGTGCCAGCCCCGCCCCGGGGGGCATTAGCTCCTACAATGAGCAGTTCTTC. Translation gives CASPAPGGISSYNEQFF.